Each of the 32 T cell receptor beta chains below was sequenced from the same sample in a study of T cells in tumors after PD-1 blockade. Clones were read by immunoSEQ multiplex PCR, and TCRdb kept only the in-frame ones, dropping some. This table has 10,000 to 15,000 clones, 50% to 70% appearing once. Sequences were derived from tumor tissue, sampled before anti-PD-1 treatment. The receptors shown here come from a human donor with cutaneous squamous cell carcinoma.

In this sample, this clone is medium-sized (0.01 to 0.1%). V and J are TRBV7-8 and TRBJ2-5; no definite D call. V lost 6 bases, J lost 4 bases, and 6 bases lay in between. The germline V gene has CDR1 SGHVS and CDR2 FQNEAQ. The length of the CDR3 is 11 residues. As DNA, the CDR3 is TGTGCCAGCAGTCCGGGAGAGACCCAGTACTTC. It specifies CASSPGETQYF.

V gene TRBV7-8 combines with J gene TRBJ2-7, with D tentatively TRBD2 (5 bases). The CDR3 covers 14 residues. The germline V and J ends were trimmed by 0 bases and 7 bases, with 13 bases remaining between them. Germline V CDR1 and CDR2: SGHVS, FQNEAQ. In DNA form, the CDR3 reads TGTGCCAGCAGCTTAGCCCTCGGGAAAAGGGAGCAGTACTTC. It is translated as CASSLALGKREQYF.

In its sample, this clone ranks as medium-sized. The gene calls are TRBV11-3 and TRBJ2-5; possible D gene TRBD1, 6 bases. Germline lookup yields CDR1 SGHNT and CDR2 YENEEA. The germline V and J ends were trimmed by 3 bases and 5 bases, with 13 bases remaining between them. The CDR3 extends over 14 amino acids. CDR3: CASSFGGKRETQYF. CDR3 DNA: TGTGCCAGCAGCTTTGGGGGCAAACGGGAGACCCAGTACTTC.

Only one count was recorded for this clone. The chain is built from TRBV6-2 or TRBV6-3 and TRBJ1-5; TRBD1 agrees at 7 bases. The junction had 3 bases not matched to a gene; V was cut back by 5 bases and J by 2 bases. The germline V gene encodes CDR1 MNHEY and CDR2 SVGEGT. The CDR3 contains 14 residues. This CDR3 reads CASSDRAGNQPQHF. The CDR3 DNA follows: TGTGCCAGCAGTGACAGGGCGGGCAATCAGCCCCAGCATTTT.

The rearrangement uses TRBV3-1 (or the pseudogene TRBV3-2) and TRBJ2-7; D unresolved. Trimming took off 1 base at V and 3 bases at J, with 7 bases between the two ends. Germline values: CDR1 LGHDT, CDR2 YNNKEL (reference sequence). CDR3 length: 13 residues. The CDR3 reads CASSQGLFYEQYF. CDR3 nucleotide sequence: TGTGCCAGCAGCCAAGGGCTTTTCTACGAGCAGTACTTC.

The chain uses TRBV10-2 and TRBJ1-4; a possible D gene is TRBD1 (5 bases). V lost 8 bases to trimming and J lost 5 bases, with 15 bases between them. CDR1 and CDR2 (germline): WSHSY, SAAADI. This CDR3 has 14 amino acids. CDR3 sequence reads: CASRGETDNEKLFF. The CDR3 DNA sequence: TGCGCCAGCCGAGGGGAGACGGACAATGAAAAACTGTTTTTT.

The gene calls are TRBV6-4 and TRBJ2-7; 12 nucleotides line up with TRBD2. The CDR3 extends over 14 amino acids. After removal of 4 bases from V and 4 bases from J, the junction contained 2 bases not matched to a gene. Germline CDR1 MRHNA, CDR2 SNTAGT. This CDR3 is CASSVLAGGYEQYF. CDR3 DNA sequence: TGTGCCAGCAGTGTACTAGCGGGGGGTTACGAGCAGTACTTC.

The chain combines TRBV29-1 with TRBJ1-2; no reliable D call. Germline V gene sequence: CDR1 SQVTM, CDR2 ANQGSEA. The CDR3 extends over 13 amino acids. V was pared by 4 bases and J by 5 bases, with 14 bases between. CDR3 protein: CSVGGLGDYGYTF. In DNA form, the CDR3 reads TGCAGCGTTGGCGGCCTGGGTGATTATGGCTACACCTTC.

This chain connects TRBV7-2 to TRBJ2-1; TRBD2 agrees at 7 bases. V dropped 5 bases and J dropped 6; count of bases not matched to a gene: 10. Germline V gene sequence: CDR1 SGHTA, CDR2 FQGNSA. The CDR3 totals 15 residues. For the CDR3, the DNA is TGTGCCAGCAGCCTGACTAGCTGGCCCCTCAATGAGCAGTTCTTC. Translated, it gives CASSLTSWPLNEQFF.

The chain links TRBV27 to TRBJ1-1; D uncertain. The germline CDR1 and CDR2 sequences are MNHEY and SMNVEV (reference sequence). The CDR3 is 15 residues long. V lost 9 bases and J lost 0, with 17 bases in between. The CDR3 DNA sequence: TGTGCCAGTCACCCCGCCGGATTCATGAACACTGAAGCTTTCTTT. Protein sequence: CASHPAGFMNTEAFF.

The CDR3 protein is CASSLGDRESGNTIYF. In DNA form, the CDR3 reads TGTGCCAGCAGTTTAGGGGACAGGGAATCTGGAAACACCATATATTTT. The chain combines TRBV28 with TRBJ1-3, with 9 bases aligning to TRBD1. The CDR3 consists of 16 residues. The trim removed 2 bases at V and 1 base at J, leaving 3 bases unmatched. CDR1 and CDR2 from the germline V gene are MDHEN and SYDVKM. The entire variable domain, with the rest obtained from reference TRBV28 and TRBJ1-3, is as follows: DVKVTQSSRYLVKRTGEKVFLECVQDMDHENMFWYRQDPGLGLRLIYFSYDVKMKEKGDIPEGYSVSREKKERFSLILESASTNQTSMYLCASSLGDRESGNTIYFGEGSWLTVV.

V and J are TRBV6-2 or TRBV6-3 and TRBJ1-2; maybe TRBD1 (6 bases). V was clipped by 6 bases and J by 0 bases, with 17 bases between them. The CDR3 has 16 amino acids. Looked up from germline, CDR1 is MNHEY and CDR2 is SVGEGT. The CDR3 protein is CASSDGTRGANYGYTF. The CDR3 DNA reads TGTGCCAGCAGCGACGGGACAAGGGGAGCTAACTATGGCTACACCTTC.

The CDR3 reads CASSIASGGRTGELFF. In DNA, the CDR3 is TGTGCCAGTAGTATAGCCAGCGGGGGGCGCACCGGGGAGCTGTTTTTT. The rearrangement joins TRBV19 to TRBJ2-2; 9 positions agree with TRBD2. CDR3 length: 16 amino acids. Trimming took 1 base from V and 4 from J; bases not matched to a gene: 4. From germline, CDR1 is LNHDA and CDR2 SQIVND (reference sequence).

This clone was seen just once. This chain joins TRBV6-6 and TRBJ1-2; 8 nucleotides agree with TRBD1. The CDR3 totals 13 residues. Trimming at V came to 6 bases and at J to 8 bases, leaving 8 bases not matched to a gene. Germline CDR1 reads MNHNY; CDR2 reads SVGAGI (reference sequence). The CDR3 sequence: CASSPGQVGGYTF. In DNA form, the CDR3 reads TGTGCCAGCAGCCCGGGACAGGTGGGCGGCTACACCTTC.

J is TRBJ1-5 and V is TRBV7-2, with 7 bases aligning to TRBD1. This CDR3 comprises 15 residues. Trimming cost V 5 bases and J 4 bases; bases outside gene matches: 8. Looked up from germline, CDR1 is SGHTA and CDR2 is FQGNSA. The CDR3 sequence: CASSAQGTVNQPQHF. As DNA, the CDR3 is TGTGCCAGCAGCGCGCAGGGGACAGTTAATCAGCCCCAGCATTTT.

This chain connects TRBV5-1 to TRBJ2-5; 11 bases agree with TRBD2. CDR1 is SGHRS, CDR2 YFSETQ, per germline. Trimming removed 5 bases from V and 9 bases from J; junction bases left unmatched: 6. CDR3 length: 13 amino acids. CDR3 sequence (DNA): TGCGCCAGCAGTTCCGGGACTAGCGGCCCCCAGTACTTC. This encodes CASSSGTSGPQYF.

Notes on this clone: The junction and the germline gene differ at one end; a read error may be behind it. The V call is TRBV7-2, the J call TRBJ1-6; 7 bases map to TRBD1. In germline, CDR1 is SGHTA, CDR2 FQGNSA. There are 15 residues in the CDR3. The DNA of the CDR3 is TGTGCCAGCAGCGTAGCCCCAGGGGGGACTTCACCCCTCCACTTT. As protein: CASSVAPGGTSPLHF.

As DNA, the CDR3 is TGTGCCACCAGCAGAGATCGAGGGGGCTATGGCTACACCTTC. Translating gives CATSRDRGGYGYTF. The V call is TRBV15, the J call TRBJ1-2, with TRBD1 as a possible D gene (6 bases). Trimming removed 0 bases at V and 4 bases at J, with 9 bases between. The CDR3 runs to 14 residues. The germline CDR1 and CDR2 sequences are LNHNV and YYDKDF (reference sequence).

The rearrangement joins TRBV6-4 to TRBJ2-1; 9 positions agree with TRBD2. There are 15 residues in the CDR3. Germline CDR1 and CDR2: MRHNA and SNTAGT. Trimming at V came to 6 bases and at J to 8 bases, leaving 11 bases not matched to a gene. CDR3: CASSGLSGGQDEQFF. The CDR3 DNA reads as TGTGCCAGCAGCGGCCTTAGCGGGGGTCAGGATGAGCAGTTCTTC.

J is TRBJ2-7 and V is TRBV7-9; D is perhaps TRBD2 (6 bases). Trimming took off 3 bases at V and 3 bases at J, with 18 bases between the two ends. Germline assignment: CDR1 SEHNR and CDR2 FQNEAQ (reference sequence). There are 16 residues in the CDR3. In nucleotides, the CDR3 is TGTGCCAGCAGCTTCCCCGGCGGGACGGAGGTCTACGAGCAGTACTTC. Protein product: CASSFPGGTEVYEQYF.

This sequence joins TRBV4-1 and TRBJ2-1; 9 nucleotides match TRBD2. The CDR3 is made up of 16 amino acids. V gave up 3 bases and J gave up 0 bases; unmatched junction bases: 3. In germline, CDR1 is MGHRA, CDR2 YSYEKL. CDR3 DNA sequence: TGCGCCAGCAGCCAGGGTAGCGGGAGCTCCTACAATGAGCAGTTCTTC. Protein sequence: CASSQGSGSSYNEQFF.

This chain joins TRBV7-8 and TRBJ2-1; 11 bases match TRBD2. CDR3 size: 15 residues. Germline CDR1 reads SGHVS; CDR2 reads FQNEAQ. Trimming at V came to 6 bases and at J to 2 bases, leaving 3 bases not matched to a gene. Here the CDR3 reads CASSFSGRAYNEQFF. In DNA form, the CDR3 reads TGTGCCAGCAGTTTTAGCGGGAGGGCCTACAATGAGCAGTTCTTC.

This clone was seen a few times. The CDR3 DNA reads as TGTGCCAGCAGCCAAAGTGACAGGAGAGCGTTAGCCAAAAACATTCAGTACTTC. Translation gives CASSQSDRRALAKNIQYF. This chain connects TRBV3-1 (or the pseudogene TRBV3-2) to TRBJ2-4, with D tentatively TRBD1 (6 bases). The CDR3 contains 18 residues. CDR1 LGHDT and CDR2 YNNKEL come from the germline V gene (reference sequence). V was trimmed by 2 bases and J by 0 bases, leaving 17 bases between them.

CDR3 in DNA: TGTGCCAGCAAAGGGGACCGACGAACCTACGAGCAGTACTTC. Translated: CASKGDRRTYEQYF. V gene TRBV2 combines with J gene TRBJ2-7, with D perhaps TRBD1 or TRBD2 (5 bases each). The CDR3 is made up of 14 amino acids. Trimming removed 7 bases at V and 2 bases at J, with 15 bases between. Per germline, CDR1 SNHLY and CDR2 FYNNEI.

To note about this clone: The identical CDR3 is also encoded by other nucleotide sequences in the sample. The chain is built from TRBV12-3 or TRBV12-4 and TRBJ2-7; D ambiguous. V gave up 1 base and J gave up 4 bases, with 5 bases separating them. There are 12 residues in the CDR3. The CDR3: CASSLGAYEQYF. The CDR3 DNA reads TGTGCCAGCAGTTTAGGGGCTTACGAGCAGTACTTC.

V gene TRBV6-5 combines with J gene TRBJ2-7; TRBD1 might be the D (6 bases). CDR3 length: 12 residues. Germline CDR1 and CDR2: MNHEY and SVGAGI. The ends were cut back, 8 bases at V and 1 base at J, with 9 bases in the middle. This chain's CDR3 is CASGTFSYEQYF. CDR3 in DNA: TGTGCCAGCGGGACATTTTCCTACGAGCAGTACTTC.

This clone came up once. The rearrangement links TRBV28 to TRBJ2-2; D is possibly TRBD1 (6 bases). V was cut by 5 bases and J by 0 bases, with 7 bases left in between. This CDR3 contains 14 residues. The germline V gene has CDR1 MDHEN and CDR2 SYDVKM. The CDR3 DNA reads as TGTGCCAGCAGTGGGGGCCCGAACACCGGGGAGCTGTTTTTT. Its translation is CASSGGPNTGELFF.

This sequence joins TRBV15 and TRBJ1-1; 8 bases map to TRBD1. After removal of 7 bases from V and 4 bases from J, the junction contained 17 bases not matched to a gene. Germline V gene lookup returns CDR1 LNHNV and CDR2 YYDKDF (reference sequence). This CDR3 has 17 amino acids. CDR3 DNA: TGTGCCACCACCCCGGGTAAACAGGGGGTTTTAGGCACTGAAGCTTTCTTT. Its translation is CATTPGKQGVLGTEAFF.

This clone was counted only a few times. V usage is TRBV19 and J usage is TRBJ2-1; 10 bases align to TRBD2. Germline CDR1 reads LNHDA; CDR2 reads SQIVND (reference sequence). The CDR3 runs to 16 residues. CDR3 DNA: TGTGCTACAAAGGGGCTAGCGGGAGTCCTTGGCAATGAGCAGTTCTTC. This codes for CATKGLAGVLGNEQFF.

The chain combines TRBV7-9 with TRBJ1-2; D is uncertain. The CDR3 is 12 residues long. V shed 1 base and J shed 6 bases, with 6 bases lying between them. Germline CDR1 SEHNR, CDR2 FQNEAQ (reference sequence). The CDR3 loop is CASSLGEHGYTF. DNA of the CDR3: TGTGCCAGCAGCTTAGGGGAGCATGGCTACACCTTC.

The chain is built from TRBV5-8 and TRBJ2-3; 11 bases align to TRBD2. The length of the CDR3 is 17 residues. CDR1 and CDR2 (germline): SGHTS, YDEGEE. The junction had 5 bases not matched to a gene; V was cut back by 2 bases and J by 0 bases. CDR3 bases: TGTGCCAGCAGCTTAACCCGGACTAGCGGGAGCACAGATACGCAGTATTTT. Amino acids: CASSLTRTSGSTDTQYF.

This clone was picked up a small number of times. The gene calls are TRBV28 and TRBJ2-3; D is possibly TRBD1 (6 bases). Trimming shortened V by 4 bases and J by 6 bases, and 17 bases separated the two germline ends. This CDR3 comprises 15 residues. CDR1 is MDHEN and CDR2 is SYDVKM in the germline V gene. The CDR3: CASSSGDKRSDTQYF. As DNA, the CDR3 is TGTGCCAGCAGTTCCGGGGACAAGCGATCCGATACGCAGTATTTT. The full variable domain, in which reference TRBV28 and TRBJ2-3 provide the parts outside the CDR3, is DVKVTQSSRYLVKRTGEKVFLECVQDMDHENMFWYRQDPGLGLRLIYFSYDVKMKEKGDIPEGYSVSREKKERFSLILESASTNQTSMYLCASSSGDKRSDTQYFGPGTRLTVL.